This T cell receptor beta chain comes out of a study of cytomegalovirus exposure and HLA in healthy donors. About this clone itself: Its antigen remains unidentified.

V gave up 5 bases and J gave up 8 bases, with 28 bases separating them. This CDR3 contains 18 residues. Per germline, CDR1 SGHVS and CDR2 FQNEAQ. Study conclusions and caveats: In an earlier analysis, most TCR beta V segments were productive about 87% or about 30% of the time. Prediction of most subjects' HLA-A and HLA-B alleles by TCR beta sequences was reportedly accurate.

PCR employed 60 Vbeta and 13 Jbeta primers. Authors' analysis steps: Approximately 83 million unique TCR beta chains, about 12 million shared, were counted in a later analysis. Produced via immunoSEQ multiplex PCR; TCRdb's table is partial and in-frame only. The D gene and trimming were derived from the DNA, and the V and J assignments and clone size from that table. The sample data list fewer than 150,000 clones. This receptor was identified in a man between 40 and 49 years old in good health and CMV-seronegative. The J gene is TRBJ1-5, the V gene TRBV7-8; D remains ambiguous. Sequenced sample: PBMCs. In nucleotides, the CDR3 is TGTGCCAGCAGCGCGCTCCAACATATTCCGGGAGACGATAAGCCCCAGCATTTT. It yields the protein CASSALQHIPGDDKPQHF.